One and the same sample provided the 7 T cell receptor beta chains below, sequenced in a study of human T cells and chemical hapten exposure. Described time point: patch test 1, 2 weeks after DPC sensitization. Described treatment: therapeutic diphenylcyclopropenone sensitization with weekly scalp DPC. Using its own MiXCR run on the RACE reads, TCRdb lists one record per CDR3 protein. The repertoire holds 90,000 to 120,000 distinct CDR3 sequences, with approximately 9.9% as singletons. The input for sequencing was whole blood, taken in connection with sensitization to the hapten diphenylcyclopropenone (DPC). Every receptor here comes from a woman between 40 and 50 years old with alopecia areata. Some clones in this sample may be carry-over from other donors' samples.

The DNA for the CDR3 is TGCAGTGCTAGAGATAGACAGGAGGGCCCCTACGAGCAGTACTTC. Its protein product is CSARDRQEGPYEQYF. The J gene is TRBJ2-7, the V gene TRBV20-1; the D gene could be TRBD1 or TRBD2 (6 bases each). V shed 0 bases and J shed 2 bases, with 14 bases lying between them. This CDR3 contains 15 residues. Germline V CDR1 and CDR2: DFQATT, SNEGSKA (reference sequence).

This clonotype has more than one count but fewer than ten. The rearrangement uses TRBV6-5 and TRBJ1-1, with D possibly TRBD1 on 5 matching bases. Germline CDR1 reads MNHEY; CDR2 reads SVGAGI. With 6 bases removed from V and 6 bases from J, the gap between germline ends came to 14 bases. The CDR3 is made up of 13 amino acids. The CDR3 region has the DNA TGTGCCAGCAGCCGGACGACAGCGGCTGAAGCTTTCTTT. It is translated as CASSRTTAAEAFF.

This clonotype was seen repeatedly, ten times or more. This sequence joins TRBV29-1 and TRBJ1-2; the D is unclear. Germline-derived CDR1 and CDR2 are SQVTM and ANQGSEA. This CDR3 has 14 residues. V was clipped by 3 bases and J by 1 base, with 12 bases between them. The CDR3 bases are TGCAGCGTTGATTGGGCAGAAAGTAACTATGGCTACACCTTC. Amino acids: CSVDWAESNYGYTF. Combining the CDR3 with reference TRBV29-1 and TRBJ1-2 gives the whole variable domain SAVISQKPSRDICQRGTSLTIQCQVDSQVTMMFWYRQQPGQSLTLIATANQGSEATYESGFVIDKFPISRPNLTFSTLTVSNMSPEDSSIYLCSVDWAESNYGYTFGSGTRLTVV.

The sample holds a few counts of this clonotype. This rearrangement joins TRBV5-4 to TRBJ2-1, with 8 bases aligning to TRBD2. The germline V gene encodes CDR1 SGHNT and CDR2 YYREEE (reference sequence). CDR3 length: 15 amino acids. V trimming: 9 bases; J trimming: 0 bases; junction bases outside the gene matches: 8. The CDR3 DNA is TGTGCCATGCATCGGGGGGGGAGCTCCTACAATGAGCAGTTCTTC. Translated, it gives CAMHRGGSSYNEQFF.

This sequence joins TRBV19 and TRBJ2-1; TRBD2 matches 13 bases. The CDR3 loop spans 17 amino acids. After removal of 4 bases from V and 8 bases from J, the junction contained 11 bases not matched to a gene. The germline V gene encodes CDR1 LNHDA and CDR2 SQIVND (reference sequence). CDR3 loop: CASSTRTSGRPDDEQFF. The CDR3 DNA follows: TGTGCCAGTAGTACCCGGACTAGCGGGAGACCTGACGATGAGCAGTTCTTC.

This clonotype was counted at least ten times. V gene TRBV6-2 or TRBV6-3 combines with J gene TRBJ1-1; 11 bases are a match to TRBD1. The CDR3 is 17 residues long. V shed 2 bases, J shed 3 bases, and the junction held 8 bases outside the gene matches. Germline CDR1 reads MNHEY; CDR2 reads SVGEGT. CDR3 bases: TGTGCCAGCAGTTACGAGCGGGACAGGGGGTTTGACACTGAAGCTTTCTTT. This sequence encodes CASSYERDRGFDTEAFF.

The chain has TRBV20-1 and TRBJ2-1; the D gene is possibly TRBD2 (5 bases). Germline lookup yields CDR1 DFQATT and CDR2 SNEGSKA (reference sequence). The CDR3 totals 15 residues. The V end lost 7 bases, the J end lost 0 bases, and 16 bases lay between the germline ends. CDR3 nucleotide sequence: TGCAGTGGGACCGACGGGAAGAGCTCCTACAATGAGCAGTTCTTC. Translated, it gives CSGTDGKSSYNEQFF.